This entry lists 4 T cell receptor beta chains sequenced from one sample in a study of blood T cell repertoires in COVID-19. Profiled with immunoSEQ multiplex PCR; TCRdb holds only in-frame clones, not every one. Of approximately 190,000 clones listed, 84% are singletons. Input material: peripheral blood. The receptors originated from a woman in her 70s with active or convalescent COVID-19.

This chain links TRBV9 with TRBJ1-6, with unresolved D. CDR1 and CDR2 from the germline V gene are SGDLS and YYNGEE. CDR3 length equals 15 residues. With 4 bases removed from V and 8 bases from J, the gap between germline ends came to 16 bases. The CDR3 bases are TGTGCCAGCAGCTTTTCCCCAGGAACAGATTCACCCCTCCACTTT. This codes for CASSFSPGTDSPLHF.

The chain links TRBV7-8 to TRBJ1-5; a possible D gene is TRBD1 (6 bases). Germline values: CDR1 SGHVS, CDR2 FQNEAQ. V lost 5 bases and J lost 7, with 21 bases in between. The CDR3 spans 16 residues. CDR3 sequence reads: CASSQPGGATLQPQHF. For the CDR3, the DNA is TGTGCCAGCAGCCAACCTGGGGGGGCGACGTTACAGCCCCAGCATTTT. The complete variable domain, with remaining parts taken from reference TRBV7-8 and TRBJ1-5, reads GAGVSQSPRYKVAKRGQDVALRCDPISGHVSLFWYQQALGQGPEFLTYFQNEAQLDKSGLPSDRFFAERPEGSVSTLKIQRTQQEDSAVYLCASSQPGGATLQPQHFGDGTRLSIL.

The chain employs TRBV7-2 and TRBJ1-2, with unresolved D. There are 13 residues in the CDR3. With 5 bases removed from V and 3 bases from J, the gap between germline ends came to 10 bases. Germline CDR1 SGHTA, CDR2 FQGNSA. CDR3 sequence: CASSPATDYGYTF. The DNA of the CDR3 is TGTGCCAGCAGCCCCGCTACGGACTATGGCTACACCTTC.

This clone was detected once. J is TRBJ2-7 and V is TRBV21-1; the table assigns TRBD1, which was not confirmed against the DNA. TRBV21-1 is shown as a pseudogene. This CDR3 has 14 residues. DNA of the CDR3: TGTGCCAGCAGCAACCGGGACAGGGCCCACGAGCAGTACTTC. As protein: CASSNRDRAHEQYF.